This entry lists 23 T cell receptor beta chains sequenced from one sample in a study of T cells in localized non-small cell lung cancer. Clones were read by immunoSEQ multiplex PCR, and TCRdb kept only the in-frame ones, dropping some. The sample has about 33,000 clones, roughly nine tenths seen once. The specimen comprised peripheral blood, sampled before any cancer treatment. These receptors were collected from a man between 40 and 75 years old with stage I lung adenocarcinoma.

The gene calls are TRBV11-3 and TRBJ2-7, with TRBD1 matching over 8 bases. The CDR3 is 14 residues long. Germline assignment: CDR1 SGHNT and CDR2 YENEEA. V shed 4 bases, J shed 2 bases, and the junction held 4 bases outside the gene matches. CDR3 DNA sequence: TGTGCCAGCAGCTCCGGGACAGGCCCCTACGAGCAGTACTTC. Encoded protein: CASSSGTGPYEQYF.

J is TRBJ2-7 and V is TRBV5-1; 9 positions agree with TRBD1. The V and J ends lost 4 bases and 1 base, in that order; junction bases with no gene match: 3. Per germline, CDR1 SGHRS and CDR2 YFSETQ. This CDR3 has 14 residues. CDR3 DNA: TGCGCCAGCAGCGGGGGACAGGGATCCTACGAGCAGTACTTC. Protein product: CASSGGQGSYEQYF.

The chain employs TRBV9 and TRBJ1-1, with D perhaps matching TRBD1 (5 bases). Germline CDR1 is SGDLS and CDR2 is YYNGEE. Trimming pared 2 bases from V and 6 bases from J, leaving 20 bases between. The CDR3 loop spans 16 amino acids. DNA for the CDR3: TGTGCCAGCAGCGTTACTATAGGGACTGATAACGCTGAAGCTTTCTTT. Translating it yields CASSVTIGTDNAEAFF.

V is TRBV10-3 and J is TRBJ1-2; no reliable D call. V dropped 0 bases and J dropped 4 bases, with 9 bases sitting between them. From germline, CDR1 is ENHRY and CDR2 SYGVKD. The CDR3 totals 14 residues. The CDR3, as DNA: TGTGCCATCAGTGAGTCGCTGGTCCGCTATGGCTACACCTTC. Protein: CAISESLVRYGYTF.

The rearrangement joins TRBV6-1 to TRBJ2-1; 12 bases are shared with TRBD2. Germline V gene sequence: CDR1 MNHNS, CDR2 SASEGT. This CDR3 region has 14 residues. Trimming cost V 10 bases and J 10 bases; bases outside gene matches: 11. CDR3 sequence (DNA): TGTGCCATTGCCGCTAGCGGGGGGGCCGAGGAGCAGTTCTTC. As protein: CAIAASGGAEEQFF.

This sequence joins TRBV9 and TRBJ2-2; D unclear. Trimming took off 1 base at V and 1 base at J, with 14 bases between the two ends. The germline V gene has CDR1 SGDLS and CDR2 YYNGEE. This CDR3 has 17 amino acids. The CDR3 DNA reads TGTGCCAGCAGCGTATACCCGACTGGAGTGAACACCGGGGAGCTGTTTTTT. This translates into CASSVYPTGVNTGELFF.

The rearrangement uses TRBV30 and TRBJ2-7; 8 positions match TRBD1. This CDR3 region has 13 residues. CDR1 and CDR2 from the germline V gene are GTSNPN and SVGIG (reference sequence). The J segment lost 2 bases and the V segment lost 3 bases, leaving 3 bases of the junction unmatched. The CDR3: CAWSRDRTYEQYF. Written as DNA, the CDR3 is TGTGCCTGGAGCCGGGACAGGACCTACGAGCAGTACTTC.

The chain couples TRBV6-6 to TRBJ1-2, with D possibly being TRBD1 (6 bases). This CDR3 region has 15 residues. Germline loops: CDR1 MNHNY, CDR2 SVGAGI (reference sequence). The germline V and J ends were trimmed by 2 bases and 7 bases, with 17 bases remaining between them. CDR3 sequence reads: CASSYAGQGFGGYTF. DNA of the CDR3: TGTGCCAGCAGTTACGCCGGGCAGGGGTTCGGTGGCTACACCTTC.

The chain couples TRBV5-1 to TRBJ2-1, with 7 bases lining up with TRBD2. V lost 2 bases, J lost 4 bases, and 12 bases stayed unmatched. CDR1 and CDR2 from the germline V gene are SGHRS and YFSETQ. The CDR3 consists of 17 residues. DNA for the CDR3: TGCGCCAGCAGCTTCGGCGGGCCTAGCGGTGCGTACAATGAGCAGTTCTTC. Translated, it gives CASSFGGPSGAYNEQFF. The complete variable domain, with remaining parts taken from reference TRBV5-1 and TRBJ2-1, reads KAGVTQTPRYLIKTRGQQVTLSCSPISGHRSVSWYQQTPGQGLQFLFEYFSETQRNKGNFPGRFSGRQFSNSRSEMNVSTLELGDSALYLCASSFGGPSGAYNEQFFGPGTRLTVL.

V usage is TRBV11-2 and J usage is TRBJ2-1; a possible D gene is TRBD2 (5 bases). Germline CDR1 reads SGHAT; CDR2 reads FQNNGV. The CDR3 totals 15 residues. With 6 bases removed from V and 4 bases from J, the gap between germline ends came to 16 bases. CDR3 coding DNA: TGTGCCAGCAGTCGAACTAGTTTGTCTTACAATGAGCAGTTCTTC. Translating gives CASSRTSLSYNEQFF.

This chain joins TRBV29-1 and TRBJ2-7; the match to TRBD1 covers 8 bases. Germline CDR1 and CDR2: SQVTM and ANQGSEA. The CDR3 spans 13 residues. V lost 6 bases and J lost 5; bases outside the gene matches: 9. CDR3 sequence reads: CSVVRTGFHEQYF. The CDR3 coding sequence is TGCAGCGTCGTTCGGACAGGGTTCCACGAGCAGTACTTC.

The V call is TRBV7-2, the J call TRBJ1-2, with 7 bases lining up with TRBD1. CDR3 size: 13 residues. Per the germline V gene, CDR1 is SGHTA and CDR2 is FQGNSA. Germline trimming cut 5 bases from V and 1 base from J; bases unmatched to any gene: 1. The CDR3 DNA sequence: TGTGCCAGCAGCAGGGACAGTAACTATGGCTACACCTTC. Translating it yields CASSRDSNYGYTF.

The chain carries TRBV11-2 and TRBJ2-1; D is possibly TRBD2 (5 bases). Germline CDR1 is SGHAT and CDR2 is FQNNGV. CDR3 length: 14 residues. Between the trimmed V and J ends, which lost 7 bases and 3 bases, there was a span of 13 bases. In DNA form, the CDR3 reads TGTGCCAGCAACCCGGCGGGCGGCTACAATGAGCAGTTCTTC. This codes for CASNPAGGYNEQFF.

V gene TRBV18 combines with J gene TRBJ2-7; D perhaps matches TRBD2 (5 bases). The germline CDR1 and CDR2 sequences are KGHSH and LQKENI. The CDR3 runs 16 residues. Trimming cost V 2 bases and J 0 bases, with 14 bases left between them. The CDR3 nucleotides are TGTGCCAGCTCACCAGGGGTCGGGGAATCCTCCTACGAGCAGTACTTC. Its protein is CASSPGVGESSYEQYF.

The CDR3 DNA is TGCGCCAGCACCTCGAGTTCCTACGAGCAGTACTTC. Translating it yields CASTSSSYEQYF. The chain has TRBV5-1 and TRBJ2-7; D ambiguous. With 6 bases removed from V and 1 base from J, the gap between germline ends came to 8 bases. The CDR3 runs to 12 residues. In germline, CDR1 is SGHRS, CDR2 YFSETQ.

This chain uses TRBV14 with TRBJ2-5; weak D call: TRBD2 (5 bases). The germline CDR1 and CDR2 sequences are SGHDN and FVKESK. V lost 5 bases and J lost 1, with 11 bases in between. This CDR3 contains 14 residues. CDR3 DNA: TGTGCCAGCAGCTTCCGGACTGTCCAAGAGACCCAGTACTTC. It is translated as CASSFRTVQETQYF.

In its sample, this clone was seen once. The gene calls are TRBV5-1 and TRBJ2-1, with TRBD1 identical over 7 bases. The length of the CDR3 is 16 residues. CDR1 is SGHRS, CDR2 YFSETQ, per germline. V lost 3 bases and J lost 0; bases outside the gene matches: 6. The CDR3 spells CASSSGQQSSYNEQFF. DNA of the CDR3: TGCGCCAGCAGCTCGGGACAGCAAAGCTCCTACAATGAGCAGTTCTTC.

This chain uses TRBV5-6 with TRBJ1-5; D is perhaps TRBD1 (5 bases). V dropped 4 bases and J dropped 7 bases, with 18 bases sitting between them. CDR1 and CDR2 (germline): SGHDT, YYEEEE. The CDR3 is 15 amino acids. CDR3 nucleotide sequence: TGTGCCAGCAGCATCCGGGCCCAGGGAGGCCAGCCCCAGCATTTT. Translation gives CASSIRAQGGQPQHF.

V and J are TRBV5-1 and TRBJ2-2; D may be TRBD2 (5 bases). Per germline, CDR1 SGHRS and CDR2 YFSETQ. The CDR3 is 14 amino acids. With 5 bases removed from V and 5 bases from J, the gap between germline ends came to 13 bases. DNA of the CDR3: TGCGCCAGCAGGCCGGACTGGGTAACCGGGGAGCTGTTTTTT. Translation gives CASRPDWVTGELFF.

V and J are TRBV6-1 and TRBJ2-7; 8 bases map to TRBD1. Germline V gene data show CDR1 as MNHNS and CDR2 as SASEGT. The CDR3 loop spans 13 amino acids. V lost 5 bases and J lost 4; bases outside the gene matches: 4. CDR3 amino acids: CASSNDRGYEQYF. CDR3 bases: TGTGCCAGCAGTAACGACAGGGGATACGAGCAGTACTTC.

With respect to this clone: At one end the junction does not follow the germline gene, possibly because of a read error. V and J are TRBV5-6 and TRBJ2-3; TRBD2 aligns across 8 bases. The CDR3 has 12 residues. Germline-derived CDR1 and CDR2 are SGHDT and YYEEEE. The CDR3 DNA reads TGTGCCAGCAGCTTGCCCGCGGGGGGCTCCCGATTT. Translated: CASSLPAGGSRF.

The V and J genes are TRBV19 and TRBJ2-1, with TRBD1 as a possible D gene (6 bases). Germline CDR1 reads LNHDA; CDR2 reads SQIVND (reference sequence). The CDR3 runs to 12 residues. Trimming left V 10 bases short and J 8 bases short, with 15 bases between. The CDR3 DNA follows: TGTGCCACGGACAACAGGGCCGATGAGCAGTTCTTC. It encodes CATDNRADEQFF.

V usage is TRBV15 and J usage is TRBJ2-6, with 7 bases matching TRBD1. After removal of 1 base from V and 6 bases from J, the junction contained 12 bases not matched to a gene. This CDR3 is 18 amino acids long. CDR1 is LNHNV and CDR2 is YYDKDF in the germline V gene (reference sequence). The CDR3 DNA reads TGTGCCACCAGCAGAGGGGGGACAGTGCCAAGGATGGCCAACGTCCTGACTTTC. Translation: CATSRGGTVPRMANVLTF.